This passage covers 12 T cell receptor beta chains from one sample sequenced in a study of blood T cell repertoires in COVID-19 (dated by TCRdb to the early 2020s). The method behind the library was the immunoSEQ multiplex PCR assay. Held by TCRdb, this immuneACCESS table contains in-frame sequences only and omits some clones. Under half of the omission traces to an unresolved V gene where checked; the cause of the rest is unknown. Across this sample there are around 42,000 clones, with 88% seen only once. About 4.8% of the sample lies in the top ten. Material for sequencing was peripheral blood. The receptors here all came from a human donor in a cohort sampled during active COVID-19.

In its sample, this clone was seen once. V gene TRBV2 combines with J gene TRBJ2-7, with 11 positions matching TRBD2. The length of the CDR3 is 15 residues. Germline CDR1 is SNHLY and CDR2 is FYNNEI. The trim removed 3 bases at V and 3 bases at J, leaving 4 bases unmatched. Written as DNA, the CDR3 is TGTGCCAGCAGTGAGTATACTAGCGGGGGCTACGAGCAGTACTTC. Its protein product is CASSEYTSGGYEQYF. The whole variable domain, remainder taken from reference TRBV2 and TRBJ2-7, is EPEVTQTPSHQVTQMGQEVILRCVPISNHLYFYWYRQILGQKVEFLVSFYNNEISEKSEIFDDQFSVERPDGSNFTLKIRSTKLEDSAMYFCASSEYTSGGYEQYFGPGTRLTVT.

V gene TRBV20-1 combines with J gene TRBJ2-1, with 8 positions matching TRBD2. Germline-derived CDR1 and CDR2 are DFQATT and SNEGSKA (reference sequence). The CDR3 totals 11 residues. Trimming at V came to 5 bases and at J to 12 bases, leaving 6 bases not matched to a gene. The chain's CDR3 is CSAPSREGQFF. CDR3 DNA: TGCAGTGCTCCCTCACGGGAGGGGCAGTTCTTC.

The chain is built from TRBV1 and TRBJ2-1; the listed D gene, TRBD2, was not tested against the DNA. TRBV1 is reported as a pseudogene. The CDR3 is made up of 14 amino acids. The DNA of the CDR3 is TGCACCAGCAGCCACTCTAGCGGTCACAATGAGCAGTTCTTC. Translation gives CTSSHSSGHNEQFF.

For the CDR3, the DNA is TGTGCCAGCAGCTTGGGCAGGGACTATGGCTACACCTTC. Translated, it gives CASSLGRDYGYTF. The V and J genes are TRBV5-6 and TRBJ1-2; D is possibly TRBD1 (5 bases). Looked up from germline, CDR1 is SGHDT and CDR2 is YYEEEE. This CDR3 region has 13 residues. V was clipped by 0 bases and J by 3 bases, with 6 bases between them. Combining the CDR3 with reference TRBV5-6 and TRBJ1-2 gives the whole variable domain DAGVTQSPTHLIKTRGQQVTLRCSPKSGHDTVSWYQQALGQGPQFIFQYYEEEERQRGNFPDRFSGHQFPNYSSELNVNALLLGDSALYLCASSLGRDYGYTFGSGTRLTVV.

The chain employs TRBV6-1 and TRBJ2-3; the D is unclear. The V end lost 2 bases, the J end lost 4 bases, and 7 bases lay between the germline ends. The CDR3 loop spans 13 amino acids. Germline V CDR1 and CDR2: MNHNS, SASEGT. The CDR3 reads CASSESRADTQYF. CDR3 in DNA: TGTGCCAGCAGTGAAAGTCGGGCAGATACGCAGTATTTT.

V usage is TRBV14 and J usage is TRBJ2-7; weak D call: TRBD2 (6 bases). This CDR3 comprises 16 residues. In germline, CDR1 is SGHDN, CDR2 FVKESK. Trimming pared 0 bases from V and 4 bases from J, leaving 16 bases between. For the CDR3, the DNA is TGTGCCAGCAGCCAAGAATGGGAGGAATCCACTTACGAGCAGTACTTC. Translated: CASSQEWEESTYEQYF.

Only a few counts were recorded for this clone. The V call is TRBV28, the J call TRBJ1-1; D is uncertain. Trimming stripped 8 bases from V and 8 bases from J, with 9 bases between. The germline V gene has CDR1 MDHEN and CDR2 SYDVKM. The CDR3 has 10 amino acids. In DNA, the CDR3 is TGTGCCAGCGGCCGAATGGAAGCTTTCTTT. It translates to CASGRMEAFF. The variable domain in full, with the rest retrieved from reference TRBV28 and TRBJ1-1, is DVKVTQSSRYLVKRTGEKVFLECVQDMDHENMFWYRQDPGLGLRLIYFSYDVKMKEKGDIPEGYSVSREKKERFSLILESASTNQTSMYLCASGRMEAFFGQGTRLTVV.

This chain connects TRBV2 to TRBJ2-1, with D possibly being TRBD2 (5 bases). This CDR3 is built from 14 residues. Germline V gene sequence: CDR1 SNHLY, CDR2 FYNNEI. V was cut by 0 bases and J by 9 bases, with 12 bases left in between. CDR3 nucleotide sequence: TGTGCCAGCAGTGAAGCCCTCCTAGCAGCTGAGCAGTTCTTC. Amino acids: CASSEALLAAEQFF.

V usage is TRBV7-3 and J usage is TRBJ2-2; D may be TRBD2 (6 bases). The CDR3 runs 16 residues. CDR1 and CDR2 (germline): SGHTA, FQGTGA. Trimming took 5 bases from V and 4 from J, leaving 17 bases between them. CDR3 loop: CASSPSSARGTGELFF. CDR3 bases: TGTGCCAGCAGCCCCTCTAGCGCGCGGGGCACCGGGGAGCTGTTTTTT.

The genes are TRBV3-1 (or the pseudogene TRBV3-2) and TRBJ1-3, with TRBD1 matching 7 bases. Trimming took 4 bases from V and 2 from J; bases not matched to a gene: 8. The germline CDR1 and CDR2 sequences are LGHDT and YNNKEL (reference sequence). This CDR3 has 16 amino acids. CDR3 sequence reads: CASSLRGQAPGNTIYF. The CDR3 nucleotides read TGTGCCAGCAGCCTCCGAGGACAGGCCCCTGGAAACACCATATATTTT.

The chain carries TRBV11-2 and TRBJ2-7; TRBD2 agrees at 13 bases. The germline gives CDR1 SGHAT, CDR2 FQNNGV. V trimming: 6 bases; J trimming: 2 bases; junction bases outside the gene matches: 7. The CDR3 consists of 16 residues. CDR3 amino acids: CASSRGLAGAPYEQYF. In DNA, the CDR3 is TGTGCCAGCAGTCGCGGACTAGCGGGAGCACCCTACGAGCAGTACTTC. Full variable domain (rest looked up from reference TRBV11-2 and TRBJ2-7): EAGVAQSPRYKIIEKRQSVAFWCNPISGHATLYWYQQILGQGPKLLIQFQNNGVVDDSQLPKDRFSAERLKGVDSTLKIQPAKLEDSAVYLCASSRGLAGAPYEQYFGPGTRLTVT.

This clone was counted a single time. CDR3 in amino acids: CASSQDKEFVSMNTEAFF. The CDR3 nucleotides read TGTGCCAGCAGCCAAGACAAGGAGTTCGTTTCGATGAACACTGAAGCTTTCTTT. The chain joins TRBV3-1 (or the pseudogene TRBV3-2) to TRBJ1-1; D is ambiguous. V was clipped by 0 bases and J by 0 bases, with 17 bases between them. CDR1 LGHDT and CDR2 YNNKEL come from the germline V gene (reference sequence). This CDR3 has 18 amino acids.